A single sample is the source of the 12 T cell receptor beta chains below, sequenced in a study of tumor-infiltrating lymphocytes in primary liver carcinoma. Both blood RNA, taken from unsorted whole blood, and germline DNA were extracted. Total RNA amounting to approximately 460 ng was the source from which TCR beta cDNA was made with a constant-region primer. Three nested multiplex PCR rounds, a slightly modified ARM-PCR method, built the TCR beta libraries. TRBV1-TRBV30 forward primers paired with a C-beta reverse primer drove the first two PCR rounds, roughly 10 cycles each. TCRdb reprocessed the multiplex PCR reads via MiXCR and lists one record per CDR3 protein. The table shows 310,000 or so distinct CDR3 sequences, with about 50% occurring only once. What was sequenced was peripheral blood. The receptors stem from a young woman with primary liver carcinoma and hepatitis B virus infection.

About this clonotype: At one end, the junction sequence differs from germline, possibly due to a read error. The chain links TRBV11-2 to TRBJ2-7; D may be TRBD2 (6 bases). The germline gives CDR1 SGHAT, CDR2 FQNNGV. The CDR3 has 16 amino acids. The CDR3 region has the DNA TGTGCCAGCAGCGGGAGGATGGGGACCGGGCCTTACGAGCAGTGCTTC. It specifies CASSGRMGTGPYEQCF.

This clonotype was observed at least ten times. The chain employs TRBV4-1 and TRBJ2-7; TRBD1 agrees at 7 bases. CDR3 size: 15 residues. The V segment lost 5 bases and the J segment 0 bases; nucleotides outside the gene matches: 7. In germline, CDR1 is MGHRA, CDR2 YSYEKL. CDR3 amino acids: CASSYTRDSSYEQYF. The CDR3 nucleotides read TGCGCCAGCAGCTACACACGGGACAGCTCCTACGAGCAGTACTTC.

This clonotype was detected only a few times. CDR3 sequence: CASSQVSGGEKLFF. The DNA for the CDR3 is TGTGCCAGCAGCCAAGTGAGTGGGGGTGAAAAACTGTTTTTT. The rearrangement uses TRBV4-2 and TRBJ1-4; maybe TRBD1 (5 bases). V was cut by 1 base and J by 7 bases, with 10 bases left in between. Germline CDR1 reads LGHNA; CDR2 reads YNFKEQ. The length of the CDR3 is 14 residues.

V is TRBV6-5 and J is TRBJ1-4, with D hard to call. The V and J ends lost 5 bases and 8 bases respectively, with 12 bases between them. Germline V gene sequence: CDR1 MNHEY, CDR2 SVGAGI. This CDR3 has 13 amino acids. The CDR3 region has the DNA TGTGCCAGCAGTCGGGTACTCCGGGAAAAACTGTTTTTT. It is translated as CASSRVLREKLFF.

About this clonotype: A read error may produce the germline difference seen at one junction end. The J gene is TRBJ2-1, the V gene TRBV11-2; D is perhaps TRBD2 (6 bases). This CDR3 is 13 amino acids long. Germline CDR1 is SGHAT and CDR2 is FQNNGV. CDR3 protein: CANSLGGRIEQFF. The CDR3 DNA sequence: TGTGCCAACAGCTTAGGAGGGAGGATTGAGCAGTTCTTC.

Points on this clonotype: No conserved phenylalanine or tryptophan ends this CDR3, so it is likely a read error. V usage is TRBV11-2 and J usage is TRBJ2-1; D not certain. Germline lookup yields CDR1 SGHAT and CDR2 FQNNGV. The CDR3 spans 13 residues. The V end lost 2 bases, the J end lost 6 bases, and 8 bases lay between the germline ends. For the CDR3, the DNA is TGTGCCAGCAGCTTAAGTCCTCGCAATGAGCAGTTCTTA. Its translation: CASSLSPRNEQFL.

With regard to this clonotype: One junction end disagrees with the germline gene, perhaps due to a read error. V gene TRBV29-1 combines with J gene TRBJ1-2; no definite D call. There are 13 residues in the CDR3. Germline V CDR1 and CDR2: SQVTM, ANQGSEA. CDR3 protein: CSALPGSDYDYTF. The CDR3 bases are TGCAGCGCACTCCCTGGTTCCGACTATGACTACACCTTC. The full variable domain, its missing parts supplied by reference TRBV29-1 and TRBJ1-2, is SAVISQKPSRDICQRGTSLTIQCQVDSQVTMMFWYRQQPGQSLTLIATANQGSEATYESGFVIDKFPISRPNLTFSTLTVSNMSPEDSSIYLCSALPGSDYDYTFGSGTRLTVV.

The J gene is TRBJ1-2, the V gene TRBV12-3 or TRBV12-4; weak D call: TRBD1 (6 bases). The CDR3 runs to 12 residues. Trimming removed 3 bases at V and 7 bases at J, with 9 bases between. The CDR3, as DNA: TGTGCCAGCAGTTTCAGGGGAAGTGGCTACACCTTC. Encoded protein: CASSFRGSGYTF.

For this clonotype: This likely comes from a read error, as the CDR3 has no conserved phenylalanine or tryptophan at its end. The chain uses TRBV11-2 and TRBJ2-5, with TRBD1 as a possible D gene (6 bases). There are 15 residues in the CDR3. The V end lost 10 bases, the J end lost 4 bases, and 22 bases lay between the germline ends. Germline CDR1 reads SGHAT; CDR2 reads FQNNGV. The CDR3 sequence: CAISLSWGPGETQYY. CDR3 nucleotides: TGTGCCATCAGTTTGTCCTGGGGGCCTGGAGAGACCCAGTACTAC.

The sample holds one count of this clonotype. The chain employs TRBV11-2 and TRBJ2-3, with D possibly being TRBD1 or TRBD2 (5 bases each). V lost 6 bases and J 4 bases, leaving 20 bases between the germline ends. CDR1 and CDR2 from the germline V gene are SGHAT and FQNNGV. The CDR3 has 16 residues. CDR3 sequence reads: CASSPSRRGVADTQYF. CDR3 nucleotides: TGTGCCAGCAGTCCCAGCAGGAGAGGGGTGGCAGATACGCAGTATTTT.

This rearrangement joins TRBV28 to TRBJ2-5, with TRBD1 matching over 8 bases. Germline V lookup: CDR1 MDHEN, CDR2 SYDVKM. This CDR3 is built from 13 residues. With 6 bases clipped from V and 6 bases from J, the junction kept 6 bases outside the gene matches. In nucleotides, the CDR3 is TGTGCCAGCAGGGACAGGGCCACGAAGACCCAGTACTTC. It yields the protein CASRDRATKTQYF.

The chain carries TRBV4-1 and TRBJ2-1; 8 bases are shared with TRBD2. Germline lookup yields CDR1 MGHRA and CDR2 YSYEKL. The CDR3 is 14 residues long. Trimming removed 3 bases from V and 7 bases from J; junction bases left unmatched: 5. CDR3 amino acids: CASSQTGTRNEQFF. DNA for the CDR3: TGCGCCAGCAGCCAGACCGGGACTAGGAATGAGCAGTTCTTC.